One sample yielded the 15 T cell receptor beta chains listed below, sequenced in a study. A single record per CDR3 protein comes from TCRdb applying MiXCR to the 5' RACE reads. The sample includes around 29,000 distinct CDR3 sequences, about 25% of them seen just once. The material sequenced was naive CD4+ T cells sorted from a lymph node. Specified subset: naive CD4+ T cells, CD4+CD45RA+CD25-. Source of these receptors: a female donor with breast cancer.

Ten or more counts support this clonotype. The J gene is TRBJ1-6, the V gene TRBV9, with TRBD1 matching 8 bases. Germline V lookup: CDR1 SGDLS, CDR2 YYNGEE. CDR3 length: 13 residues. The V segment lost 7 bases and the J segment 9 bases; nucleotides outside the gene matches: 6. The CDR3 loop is CASRGQGGSPLHF. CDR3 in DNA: TGTGCCAGCCGCGGACAGGGAGGTTCACCCCTCCACTTT.

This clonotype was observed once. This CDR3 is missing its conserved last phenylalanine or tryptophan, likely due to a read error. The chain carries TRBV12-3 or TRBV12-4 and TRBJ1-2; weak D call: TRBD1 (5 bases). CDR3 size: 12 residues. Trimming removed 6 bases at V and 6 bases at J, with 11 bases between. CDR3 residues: CASRLGGDGYTL. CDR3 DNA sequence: TGTGCCAGCAGGCTCGGAGGGGATGGCTACACCCTC.

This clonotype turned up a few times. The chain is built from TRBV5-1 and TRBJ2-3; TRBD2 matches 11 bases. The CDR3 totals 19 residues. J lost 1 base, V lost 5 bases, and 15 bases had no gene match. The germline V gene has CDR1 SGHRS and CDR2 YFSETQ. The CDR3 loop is CASRRYSTVLAGGTDTQYF. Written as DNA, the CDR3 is TGCGCCAGCAGGAGGTATTCGACGGTACTAGCGGGGGGCACAGATACGCAGTATTTT. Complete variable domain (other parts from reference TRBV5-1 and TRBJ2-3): KAGVTQTPRYLIKTRGQQVTLSCSPISGHRSVSWYQQTPGQGLQFLFEYFSETQRNKGNFPGRFSGRQFSNSRSEMNVSTLELGDSALYLCASRRYSTVLAGGTDTQYFGPGTRLTVL.

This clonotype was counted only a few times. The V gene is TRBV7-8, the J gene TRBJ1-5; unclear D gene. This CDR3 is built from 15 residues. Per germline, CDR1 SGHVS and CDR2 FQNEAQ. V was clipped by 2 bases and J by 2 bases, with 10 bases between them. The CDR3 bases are TGTGCCAGCAGCTTAAGTAGGGTAGGCAATCAGCCCCAGCATTTT. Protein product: CASSLSRVGNQPQHF. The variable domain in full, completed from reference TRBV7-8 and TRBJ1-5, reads GAGVSQSPRYKVAKRGQDVALRCDPISGHVSLFWYQQALGQGPEFLTYFQNEAQLDKSGLPSDRFFAERPEGSVSTLKIQRTQQEDSAVYLCASSLSRVGNQPQHFGDGTRLSIL.

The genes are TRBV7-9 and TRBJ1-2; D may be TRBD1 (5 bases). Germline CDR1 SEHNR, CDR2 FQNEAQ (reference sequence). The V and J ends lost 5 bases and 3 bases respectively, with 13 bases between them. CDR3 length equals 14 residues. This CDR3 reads CASSRTGGDYGYTF. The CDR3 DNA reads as TGTGCCAGCAGCCGCACCGGGGGGGACTATGGCTACACCTTC.

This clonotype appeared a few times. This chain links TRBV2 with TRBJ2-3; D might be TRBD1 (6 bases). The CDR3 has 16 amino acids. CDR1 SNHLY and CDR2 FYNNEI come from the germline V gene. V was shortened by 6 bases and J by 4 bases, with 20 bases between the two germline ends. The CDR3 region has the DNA TGTGCCAGCAGACCCAGGACAGTTGGGTCGCCAGATACGCAGTATTTT. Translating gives CASRPRTVGSPDTQYF.

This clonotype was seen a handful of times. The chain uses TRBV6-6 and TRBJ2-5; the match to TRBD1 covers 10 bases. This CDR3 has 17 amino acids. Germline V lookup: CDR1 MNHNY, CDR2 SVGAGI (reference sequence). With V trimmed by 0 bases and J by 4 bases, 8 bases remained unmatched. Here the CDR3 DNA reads TGTGCCAGCAGTTACTCCCGGGACAGGGGATACCGAGAGACCCAGTACTTC. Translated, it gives CASSYSRDRGYRETQYF.

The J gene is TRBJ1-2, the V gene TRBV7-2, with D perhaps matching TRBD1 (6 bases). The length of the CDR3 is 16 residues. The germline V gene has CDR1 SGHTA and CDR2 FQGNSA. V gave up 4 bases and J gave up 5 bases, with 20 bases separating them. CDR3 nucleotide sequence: TGTGCCAGCAGCTCCATCATCGGGGGGCGCGGATATGGCTACACCTTC. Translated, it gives CASSSIIGGRGYGYTF.

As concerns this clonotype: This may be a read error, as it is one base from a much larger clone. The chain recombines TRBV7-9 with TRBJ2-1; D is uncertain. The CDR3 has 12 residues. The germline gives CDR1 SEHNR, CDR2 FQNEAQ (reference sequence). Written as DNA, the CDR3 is TGTGCCAGCAGCTTATTGAGGAATGAGCAGCTCTTC. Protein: CASSLLRNEQLF.

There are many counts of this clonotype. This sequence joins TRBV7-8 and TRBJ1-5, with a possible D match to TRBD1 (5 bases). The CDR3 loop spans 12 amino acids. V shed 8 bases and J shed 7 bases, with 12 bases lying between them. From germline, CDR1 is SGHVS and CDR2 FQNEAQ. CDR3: CASGTPGQPQHF. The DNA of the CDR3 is TGTGCCAGCGGGACTCCTGGCCAGCCCCAGCATTTT.

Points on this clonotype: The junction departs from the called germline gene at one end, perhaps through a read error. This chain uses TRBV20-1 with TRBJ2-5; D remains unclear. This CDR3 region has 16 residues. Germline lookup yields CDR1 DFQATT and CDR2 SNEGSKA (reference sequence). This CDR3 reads CSAGDWREQTQETQYF. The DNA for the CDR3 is TGCAGTGCTGGAGATTGGAGAGAACAGACCCAAGAGACCCAGTACTTC.

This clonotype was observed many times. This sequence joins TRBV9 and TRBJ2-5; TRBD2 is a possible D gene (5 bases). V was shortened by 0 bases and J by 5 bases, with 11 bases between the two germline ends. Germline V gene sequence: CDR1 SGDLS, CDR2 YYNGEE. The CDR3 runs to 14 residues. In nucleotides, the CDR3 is TGTGCCAGCAGCGTAGGGGCGGGTTGGGAGACCCAGTACTTC. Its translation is CASSVGAGWETQYF.

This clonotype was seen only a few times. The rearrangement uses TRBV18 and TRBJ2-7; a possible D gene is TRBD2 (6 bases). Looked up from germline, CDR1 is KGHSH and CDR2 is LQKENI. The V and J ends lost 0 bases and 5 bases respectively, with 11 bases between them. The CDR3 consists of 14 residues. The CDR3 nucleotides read TGTGCCAGCTCACCACCTTCAGGCGGGGACGAGCAGTACTTC. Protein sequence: CASSPPSGGDEQYF. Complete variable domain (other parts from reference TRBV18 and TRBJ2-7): NAGVMQNPRHLVRRRGQEARLRCSPMKGHSHVYWYRQLPEEGLKFMVYLQKENIIDESGMPKERFSAEFPKEGPSILRIQQVVRGDSAAYFCASSPPSGGDEQYFGPGTRLTVT.

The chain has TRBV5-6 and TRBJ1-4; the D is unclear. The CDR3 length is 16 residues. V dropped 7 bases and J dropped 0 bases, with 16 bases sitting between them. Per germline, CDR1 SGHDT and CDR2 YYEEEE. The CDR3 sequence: CASGTRVGATNEKLFF. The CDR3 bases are TGTGCCAGCGGAACGAGGGTTGGGGCAACTAATGAAAAACTGTTTTTT.

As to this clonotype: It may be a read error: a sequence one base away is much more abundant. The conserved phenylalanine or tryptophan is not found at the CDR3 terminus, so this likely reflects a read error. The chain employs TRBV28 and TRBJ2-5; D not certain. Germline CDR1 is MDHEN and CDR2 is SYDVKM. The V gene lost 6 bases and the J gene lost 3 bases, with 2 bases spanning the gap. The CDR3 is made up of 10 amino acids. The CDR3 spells CASRKETQYL. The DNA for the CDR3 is TGTGCCAGCAGAAAAGAGACCCAGTACCTC.